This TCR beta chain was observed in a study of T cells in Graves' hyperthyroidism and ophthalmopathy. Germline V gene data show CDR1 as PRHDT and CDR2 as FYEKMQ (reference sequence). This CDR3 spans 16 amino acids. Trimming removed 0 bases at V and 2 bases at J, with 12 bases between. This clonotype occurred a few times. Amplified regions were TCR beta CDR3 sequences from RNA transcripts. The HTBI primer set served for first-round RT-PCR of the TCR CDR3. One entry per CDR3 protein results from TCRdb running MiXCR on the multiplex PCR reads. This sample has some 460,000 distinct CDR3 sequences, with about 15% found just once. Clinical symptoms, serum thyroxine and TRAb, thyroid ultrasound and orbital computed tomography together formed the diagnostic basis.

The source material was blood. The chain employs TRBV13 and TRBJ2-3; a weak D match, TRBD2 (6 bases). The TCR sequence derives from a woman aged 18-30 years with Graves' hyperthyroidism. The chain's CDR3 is CASSLGLADVTDTQYF. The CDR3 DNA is TGTGCCAGCAGCTTAGGGTTAGCGGATGTCACAGATACGCAGTATTTT.